These T cell receptor beta chains were read from a single sample in a study of cytomegalovirus exposure and HLA in healthy donors. Sequencing used immunoSEQ multiplex PCR; TCRdb keeps in-frame clones, though not all of them. Of more than 140,000 clones listed, less than 65% are singletons. Sample: PBMCs. The receptor source for this set is a woman aged 25 to 39 in good health and CMV-seropositive. Each CDR3 is given with its conserved first and last residue. The D gene is left open where the match is weak. Expanded clones are given a class, and other clones once, few, many or no size at all.

d_call	v_call	clone_size	j_call	cdr3_nt	cdr3_aa
.	TRBV11-3	.	TRBJ1-1	TGTGCCAGCAGCCTCAATTCAGTGAACACTGAAGCTTTCTTT	CASSLNSVNTEAFF
.	TRBV2	.	TRBJ2-7	TGTGCCAGCAGTGTCCGAGTTGGCGAGCAGTACTTC	CASSVRVGEQYF
.	TRBV20-1	.	TRBJ1-1	TGCAGTGCCCCGACAGGTCGGGCGGCTTTCTTT	CSAPTGRAAFF
.	TRBV5-4	few	TRBJ1-1	TGTGCCAGCAGCCCCGAGACACGCGCCGGTACTGAAGCTTTCTTT	CASSPETRAGTEAFF
TRBD1	TRBV19	few	TRBJ1-5	TGTGCCAGTAGCACTACAGGGGGCAGCAATCAGCCCCAGCATTTT	CASSTTGGSNQPQHF
TRBD1	TRBV5-4	.	TRBJ1-1	TGTGCCAGCAGCCCGTCCGGGACAGGGACTGAAGCTTTCTTT	CASSPSGTGTEAFF
TRBD2	TRBV19	.	TRBJ2-1	TGTGCCAGTAGTTGGGGGGGGATGGGCAACAATGAGCAGTTCTTC	CASSWGGMGNNEQFF
TRBD1	TRBV10-3	few	TRBJ1-1	TGTGCCATCAGTGCGACAGGGATTTTGAACACTGAAGCTTTCTTT	CAISATGILNTEAFF
.	TRBV7-6	.	TRBJ2-2	TGTGCCAGCAGCCAATCAGACACCTACACCGGGGAGCTGTTTTTT	CASSQSDTYTGELFF
.	TRBV6-5	.	TRBJ1-5	TGTGCCAGCAGTTACAGACTGGGTACTCAGCCCCAGCATTTT	CASSYRLGTQPQHF
.	TRBV5-1	.	TRBJ2-2	TGCGCCAGCAGCTTGAATACAGGGTCCGGGGAGCTGTTTTTT	CASSLNTGSGELFF
.	TRBV6-5	few	TRBJ2-7	TGTGCCAGCAGTTACTCGGGGCGCTACGAGCAGTACTTC	CASSYSGRYEQYF
.	TRBV30	.	TRBJ1-3	TGTGCCTGGAGAGGCTCCGGGGCTGGAAACACCATATATTTT	CAWRGSGAGNTIYF
.	TRBV6-5	few	TRBJ1-2	TGTGCCAGCAGTTACACAGGGACGACTCGTATTGGCTACACCTTC	CASSYTGTTRIGYTF
.	TRBV11-2	.	TRBJ1-6	TGTGCCAGCAGCCTGCTCAGAGGCCCGGGATCCCTCCACTTT	CASSLLRGPGSLHF
TRBD1	TRBV2	.	TRBJ1-5	TGTGCCAGCACTAACTTACAGGGGATCAATCAGCCCCAGCATTTT	CASTNLQGINQPQHF
.	TRBV27	.	TRBJ1-5	TGTGCCAGCAGTTTATCTGGGGAGGGTCAGCCCCAGCATTTT	CASSLSGEGQPQHF
.	TRBV28	.	TRBJ2-5	TGTGCCAGCACAAGGAGGAGACAAGAGACCCAGTACTTC	CASTRRRQETQYF
TRBD1	TRBV5-8	.	TRBJ2-3	TGTGCCAGCAGCTTGGCAGGGGGTGACGCAGATACGCAGTATTTT	CASSLAGGDADTQYF
.	TRBV5-1	few	TRBJ2-3	TGCGCCAGCAGCTTGGTTCGCGGGAAGTCGGATACGCAGTATTTT	CASSLVRGKSDTQYF
.	TRBV9	.	TRBJ1-1	TGTGCCAGCAGCTGGGAGGGACACCCTAACACTGAAGCTTTCTTT	CASSWEGHPNTEAFF
.	TRBV5-6	.	TRBJ1-4	TGTGCCAGCACCCTCGAAGGGGGTTGGGCTAATGAAAAACTGTTTTTT	CASTLEGGWANEKLFF
TRBD2	TRBV5-6	few	TRBJ2-3	TGTGCCAGCAGCTTCGGACTAGCTGGCACAGATACGCAGTATTTT	CASSFGLAGTDTQYF
.	TRBV9	.	TRBJ1-1	TGTGCCAGCAGCGTAGCTGCCGGGGGGCGAGCTGAAGCTTTCTTT	CASSVAAGGRAEAFF
TRBD1	TRBV6-6	few	TRBJ1-5	TGTGCCAGCAGTCGACAGGGGGTCAATCAGCCCCAGCATTTT	CASSRQGVNQPQHF
.	TRBV28	.	TRBJ2-7	TGTGCCAGCAGTCGAACGCCAGAGGGCTACGAGCAGTACTTC	CASSRTPEGYEQYF
.	TRBV2	few	TRBJ2-7	TGTGCCACTCGCTACGAGCAGTACTTC	CATRYEQYF
TRBD1	TRBV6-1	.	TRBJ2-7	TGTGCCAGCAGTGATCTTGACAGGGGCTACGAGCAGTACTTC	CASSDLDRGYEQYF
TRBD2	TRBV6-4	few	TRBJ2-3	TGTGCCAGCAGTCGATTAGCGGGGAGCTCAGATACGCAGTATTTT	CASSRLAGSSDTQYF
TRBD1	TRBV30	.	TRBJ2-5	TGTGCCTGGACAGGGGCAGGGGGCTCGGCAGAGACCCAGTACTTC	CAWTGAGGSAETQYF
.	TRBV2	.	TRBJ1-1	TGTGCCAGCAGTGAACAGGGTTGGACTGAAGCTTTCTTT	CASSEQGWTEAFF
.	TRBV5-1	few	TRBJ2-7	TGCGCCAGCAGCTTGGGAGGGCCCGAGCAGTACTTC	CASSLGGPEQYF
.	TRBV5-5	few	TRBJ1-1	TGTGCCAGCAGCTTGGACAACCTGAACACTGAAGCTTTCTTT	CASSLDNLNTEAFF
.	TRBV5-1	.	TRBJ2-1	TGCGCCAGCAGCAACCGGAAGGCAGGGGGAGGCGGGAGGTATAATGAGCAGTTCTTC	CASSNRKAGGGGRYNEQFF
.	TRBV28	.	TRBJ1-5	TGTGCCAGCATAGGACACCCCACACTTAGCAATCAGCCCCAGCATTTT	CASIGHPTLSNQPQHF
TRBD2	TRBV18	.	TRBJ2-2	TGTGCCAGCTCACCCGCGACTAGCGGGGTCAGGAACACCGGGGAGCTGTTTTTT	CASSPATSGVRNTGELFF
.	TRBV10-2	.	TRBJ1-1	TGCGCCAGCTTTAAGAACACTGAAGCTTTCTTT	CASFKNTEAFF
TRBD1	TRBV5-1	.	TRBJ2-1	TGCGCCAGCAGCGAACAGGGGCCAGCTGAGCAGTTCTTC	CASSEQGPAEQFF
.	TRBV5-1	.	TRBJ1-1	TGCGCCAGCAATATCCTCGGGGGGGGGACTGAAGCTTTCTTT	CASNILGGGTEAFF
.	TRBV4-1	once	TRBJ1-2	TGCGCCAGCAGCCTTAAGGGAGGAGGCCGAGGCTACACCTTC	CASSLKGGGRGYTF
.	TRBV6-1	.	TRBJ1-2	TGTGCCAGCAGTGAGAAAGGGGCACGTCTAAACTATGGCTACACCTTC	CASSEKGARLNYGYTF
.	TRBV7-8	.	TRBJ1-1	TGTGCCAGCAGCTTAGCAGGGGCTCGGAACACTGAAGCTTTCTTT	CASSLAGARNTEAFF
TRBD2	TRBV6-6	.	TRBJ2-7	TGTGCCAGCAGCCCCCCGGGGGGCTACGAGCAGTACTTC	CASSPPGGYEQYF
.	TRBV6-5	few	TRBJ1-5	TGTGCCAGCAGTGGTGGAGTCAATCAGCCCCAGCATTTT	CASSGGVNQPQHF
.	TRBV6-5	few	TRBJ1-3	TGTGCCAGCAGTTACTCGGGGCAGACCTCTGGAAACACCATATATTTT	CASSYSGQTSGNTIYF
.	TRBV10-1	few	TRBJ2-2	TGCGCCAGCAGTACCCCGTCAGGGGCAGGAACCGGGGAGCTGTTTTTT	CASSTPSGAGTGELFF
.	TRBV7-2	.	TRBJ2-3	TGTGCCAGCAGAGACAGTGCAGTAGATACGCAGTATTTT	CASRDSAVDTQYF
.	TRBV30	many	TRBJ2-1	TGTGCCTGGAGTGGAGCTGACTTCTCCTACAATGAGCAGTTCTTC	CAWSGADFSYNEQFF
TRBD1	TRBV6-1	few	TRBJ1-2	TGTGCCAGCAGTGGCGGACAGGGAAATGGCTACACCTTC	CASSGGQGNGYTF
.	TRBV13	.	TRBJ2-5	TGTGCCAGCAGCCACAACCGGGCGGGGGCCAGTCTCCAAGAGACCCAGTACTTC	CASSHNRAGASLQETQYF
.	TRBV6-1	.	TRBJ2-5	TGTGCCAGCACTATAAGGCCAGGAGGGGAGACCCAGTACTTC	CASTIRPGGETQYF
TRBD1	TRBV6-6	.	TRBJ2-1	TGTGCCAGCAGTTACCCGGACAGGGGTGAAAATGAGCAGTTCTTC	CASSYPDRGENEQFF
TRBD1	TRBV5-1	.	TRBJ1-5	TGCGCCAGCAGCTTGGGGACAGGGTCTAGCAATCAGCCCCAGCATTTT	CASSLGTGSSNQPQHF